These T cell receptor beta chains were read from a single sample in a study of cytomegalovirus exposure and HLA in healthy donors. The data were produced by immunoSEQ multiplex PCR, yet TCRdb's version contains in-frame clones alone and is incomplete. Here the sample spans 60,000 to 65,000 clones, 87% being singletons. Material: PBMCs. These receptors were obtained from a man aged 18 to 29 in good health and CMV-seronegative. CDR3s include the opening cysteine and the closing phenylalanine or tryptophan.

v_gene,CDR3aa
TRBV18,CASSPATGTYNEQFF
TRBV5-1,CASSLERTGEKLFF
TRBV28,CASKPTGGVVNTEAFF
TRBV9,CASSVDGGPTGELFF
TRBV28,CASSLQGYEQYF
TRBV6-1,CASSDSPGLYGYTF
TRBV28,CASSPSGTGIVTGELFF
TRBV11-2,CASSSGGVRLGTDTQYF
TRBV10-2,CASTSGRGETQYF
TRBV7-8,CASSQTGDTEAFF
TRBV5-4,CASTPSQGAGGYTF
TRBV28,CASSLGVRSETYGYTF
TRBV7-3,CASSRQGANTGELFF
TRBV7-9,CASSFPARGGVYNSPLHF
TRBV29-1,CSVSDRVGDEQYF
TRBV28,CASSFNRAGSYGYTF
TRBV5-1,CASRYSWGSNQPQHF
TRBV2,CASLRDYSPLHF
TRBV5-1,CASSLEQGYGYTF
TRBV6-5,CASRQGQYNEQFF
TRBV18,CASSARGPQSTEAFF
TRBV28,CASSFGQVNTEAFF
TRBV28,CASRGMGGPDEQYF
TRBV5-1,CASSSDSREKLFF
TRBV2,CASRGISAFF
TRBV6-1,CASTGGGTAGMQFF
TRBV6-7,CASSPHRNEAGNTIYF
TRBV30,CAWSVYSGGTAYF
TRBV9,CASSPRLEGTEAFF
TRBV2,CAGGKQGYTF
TRBV10-1,CASSVGGSYEQYF
TRBV14,CASSQGGSPPNYGYTF
TRBV5-4,CASSSGTSGGATDTQYF
TRBV13,CASSSHQGYGYTF
TRBV27,CASRANVGEQYF
TRBV25-1,CASSEGLGGTDGEETQYF
TRBV9,CASSVDEGAGSYEQYF
TRBV15,CATSRKTGQGTEAFF
TRBV7-3,CASSSDRNEQYF
TRBV2,CASTQGRTNQPQHF
TRBV10-1,CASSARGAGGAPNEQFF
TRBV11-3,CASSLEGTGSDSPLHF
TRBV7-9,CASSFGSQETQYF
TRBV30,CASDEGTSTDTQYF
TRBV5-1,CASSSGTGAYEQYF
TRBV4-1,CASSHRETGNTEAFF
TRBV6-5,CASSYSAGGSYEQYF
TRBV9,CASSVEGGGNTEAFF
TRBV30,CAWSVGTPASNSPLHF
TRBV4-1,CASSQSDRGQPQHF
TRBV28,CASSRPGYEQYF
TRBV18,CASSPPGTGRGIDYTF
TRBV2,CASSDGDRVANEKLFF
TRBV6-1,CASSEPGLAGLKSGEQYF
TRBV7-9,CASSSAHSYEQYF
TRBV5-6,CASSFGEELDTQYF
TRBV6-1,CASRDWTGWSEKLFF
TRBV5-1,CASSWGQGANTEAFF
TRBV5-1,CASSLAVASNYGYTF
TRBV6-1,CATAGGLTDTQYF